This TCR beta chain was profiled in a study of T cell responses to AZD1222 COVID-19 vaccine. Study results and limitations: Dominant at 160-218 and 743-854, vaccine-associated CD4 TCRs also spanned spike.

A remark on this clone: Antigen unknown.

The method was immunoSEQ multiplex PCR; TCRdb's version includes in-frame clones alone and lacks a portion of them. Among roughly 150,000 clones listed, about nine tenths were seen once. Trimming took off 4 bases at V and 5 bases at J, with 18 bases between the two ends. The CDR3 is made up of 15 amino acids. CDR1 and CDR2 (germline): SGHRS, YFSETQ. The chain is built from TRBV5-1 and TRBJ1-1; D remains unclear. The clonotype comes from an adult who had recovered from COVID-19. This sample comprised peripheral blood, obtained after recovery from COVID-19. The CDR3 spells CASSPWAFLRTEAFF. The CDR3 coding sequence is TGCGCCAGCAGCCCCTGGGCGTTCCTGAGGACTGAAGCTTTCTTT.